This T cell receptor (beta chain) emerged from a study of blood T cell repertoires in COVID-19. Germline CDR1 reads MGHDK; CDR2 reads SYGVNS. V was shortened by 6 bases and J by 2 bases, with 7 bases between the two germline ends. The CDR3 totals 12 residues. The repertoire was sequenced with immunoSEQ multiplex PCR; TCRdb's copy has only in-frame clones and lacks some. The table shows 200,000 to 300,000 clones, with about 85% occurring only once. The sequenced material came from peripheral blood. The sequence was obtained from a man aged 55 to 70 who had recovered from COVID-19. The gene calls are TRBV25-1 and TRBJ1-1; no definite D call. The CDR3 DNA follows: TGTGCCAGCAGAGCGGGAAACACTGAAGCTTTCTTT. It yields the protein CASRAGNTEAFF.